This T cell receptor beta chain originates from a study of blood T cell repertoires in COVID-19. Study as a whole: Both acute and convalescent COVID-19 samples were obtained from the United States, Italy and Spain. PBMCs, B-cell-depleted T cells, or T cells provided the cDNA or gDNA that made up the material.

Some clones are missing from TCRdb's copy, which holds only in-frame ones; the method was immunoSEQ multiplex PCR. The sample consists of nearly 110,000 clones, 65% to 75% of them appearing once. CDR1 is MNHNS, CDR2 SASEGT, per germline. The CDR3 is 15 amino acids. Losses at the gene ends were 2 bases for V and 8 bases for J; bases not matched to a gene: 6. The sequenced sample was peripheral blood. This sequence was found in a human donor with acute or convalescent COVID-19. The donor label of this sample is uncertain. The chain uses TRBV6-1 and TRBJ1-6, with 7 bases matching TRBD1. For the CDR3, the DNA is TGTGCCAGCAGTGAATTGGGGACAGCTTATTCACCCCTCCACTTT. Amino acids: CASSELGTAYSPLHF.